The 2 T cell receptor beta chains presented below share a single source sample, sequenced in a study of regulatory T cells in long-lasting Graves disease. Time point denoted: newly diagnosed GD, antithyroid drugs for less than 3 months. Construction of the TCR library relied on RNA isolated from PBMCs. HTBI primers from iRepertoire and Arm-PCR of CDR3 regions yielded the TCR beta libraries. From the multiplex PCR reads, TCRdb called clonotypes with MiXCR, one entry per CDR3 protein. The sample contains 680,000 or so distinct CDR3 sequences, 16% of which appear only once. These data were likewise used in another study, on T cells in Graves' hyperthyroidism and ophthalmopathy.

Sequenced material: peripheral blood mononuclear cells (PBMCs), taken at new diagnosis, from a patient treated with antithyroid drugs. These receptors all stem from a woman aged 25 to 39 with Graves disease.

The rearrangement links TRBV30 to TRBJ1-1; D not resolved. This CDR3 has 15 residues. From germline, CDR1 is GTSNPN and CDR2 SVGIG (reference sequence). V lost 1 base and J 3 bases, leaving 15 bases between the germline ends. The DNA of the CDR3 is TGTGCCTGGAGTGCACGGGTCCACCGGGACACTGAAGCTTTCTTT. Its protein is CAWSARVHRDTEAFF. Full variable domain (outside the CDR3, taken from reference TRBV30 and TRBJ1-1): SQTIHQWPATLVQPVGSPLSLECTVEGTSNPNLYWYRQAAGRGLQLLFYSVGIGQISSEVPQNLSASRPQDRQFILSSKKLLLSDSGFYLCAWSARVHRDTEAFFGQGTRLTVV.

This clonotype occurred a few times. This chain links TRBV20-1 with TRBJ2-2; D is unclear. CDR1 and CDR2 (germline): DFQATT, SNEGSKA (reference sequence). This CDR3 comprises 13 residues. V lost 0 bases and J 6 bases, leaving 8 bases between the germline ends. The chain's CDR3 is CSARDLRSGELFF. The CDR3, as DNA: TGCAGTGCTAGAGACCTGAGATCCGGGGAGCTGTTTTTT.